The 21 T cell receptor beta chains below were found in one sample sequenced in a study of T cell clonality in common variable immunodeficiency. Generated by immunoSEQ multiplex PCR, the TCRdb table keeps only in-frame clones and is missing some. The specimen gives about 35,000 clones without singletons; the ten biggest hold more than 2.5%. Source material: peripheral blood mononuclear cells. These receptors all stem from a person between 18 and 70 years old in good health.

Notes on this clone: The missing CDR3 end, 3 residues past where the read stops, is filled in from the germline J gene. The V gene is TRBV30, the J gene TRBJ1-2; 11 bases are a match to TRBD1. Per the germline V gene, CDR1 is GTSNPN and CDR2 is SVGIG (reference sequence). The CDR3 is 13 residues long. The part of the CDR3 DNA that was read is TGTGCCTGGAGTTTGGGACAGGGGGTCGAC. Protein: CAWSLGQGVD. The whole CDR3 reads CAWSLGQGVDYTF.

Comments on this clone: The read stops 3 residues short of the end of the CDR3; the missing end is completed from the germline J gene. The chain joins TRBV19 to TRBJ1-2, with 7 positions matching TRBD1. This CDR3 contains 13 residues. From germline, CDR1 is LNHDA and CDR2 SQIVND (reference sequence). Partial CDR3 DNA: TGTGCCAGTAGTCCTGCTCCGGGACAGGGC. Its translation is CASSPAPGQG. The full-length CDR3 reads as CASSPAPGQGYTF.

This clone was picked up a small number of times. The read ends 3 residues shy of where the CDR3 ends; the end is completed using the germline J gene. The rearrangement uses TRBV2 and TRBJ1-6; possibly TRBD1 for D (5 bases). V dropped 9 bases and J dropped 8 bases, with 17 bases sitting between them. The CDR3 consists of 14 residues. Germline-derived CDR1 and CDR2 are SNHLY and FYNNEI. Here the CDR3 reads CASSYRGTDSPLHF. The sequenced part of the CDR3 DNA is TGTGCCAGTTCATACCGGGGGACGGATTCACCC.

In its sample, this clone was seen many times. CDR3 sequence reads: CASSFRRAGPSHEQYF. The covered CDR3 bases are TGTGCCAGCAGTTTCCGTCGAGCGGGACCTTCCCACGAG. The V call is TRBV28, the J call TRBJ2-7, with TRBD2 identical over 7 bases. The read gets to within 3 residues of the CDR3 end, and the germline J gene fills in the rest. Unmatched junction bases numbered 13, after V lost 3 bases and J lost 5 bases. The CDR3 sequence is 16 residues long. Germline CDR1 reads MDHEN; CDR2 reads SYDVKM.

CDR3 sequence reads: CAWSGGQGREKAFF. The CDR3 DNA, read in part, is TGTGCCTGGAGTGGGGGGCAGGGACGAGAAAAA. This chain joins TRBV30 and TRBJ1-1, with D perhaps TRBD1 (6 bases). The read stops 3 residues short of the end of the CDR3; the missing end is completed from the germline J gene. The germline V gene has CDR1 GTSNPN and CDR2 SVGIG (reference sequence). The CDR3 extends over 14 amino acids.

This clone was observed many times. The CDR3 end falls 3 residues outside the read, so it is completed with the germline J gene. This rearrangement joins TRBV5-6 to TRBJ2-1; the D gene is possibly TRBD2 (5 bases). Germline V gene sequence: CDR1 SGHDT, CDR2 YYEEEE. V dropped 0 bases and J dropped 8 bases, with 9 bases sitting between them. This CDR3 is 13 amino acids long. CDR3 bases read: TGTGCCAGCAGCTTGGGAGCGCGGGATGAG. Its translation is CASSLGARDE. In full, the CDR3 reads CASSLGARDEQFF. The complete variable domain, with remaining parts taken from reference TRBV5-6 and TRBJ2-1, reads DAGVTQSPTHLIKTRGQQVTLRCSPKSGHDTVSWYQQALGQGPQFIFQYYEEEERQRGNFPDRFSGHQFPNYSSELNVNALLLGDSALYLCASSLGARDEQFFGPGTRLTVL.

In its sample, this clone was seen many times. Sequencing ends 3 residues short of the CDR3 end; the germline J gene provides the rest. The rearrangement uses TRBV13 and TRBJ2-1, with 9 bases aligning to TRBD1. The V gene's germline CDR1 is PRHDT and CDR2 FYEKMQ (reference sequence). This CDR3 spans 17 amino acids. The V segment lost 3 bases and the J segment 6 bases; nucleotides outside the gene matches: 12. The CDR3 protein is CASSFSLDRGSSNEQFF. Partial CDR3 DNA: TGTGCCAGCAGCTTCTCGTTGGACAGGGGAAGTTCCAATGAG.

This clone was found many times. The read falls 3 residues short of the CDR3 end, and the missing part is taken from the germline J gene. Other DNA variants within this sample encode the same CDR3. This chain uses TRBV19 with TRBJ1-5; 7 bases match TRBD1. CDR3 length: 13 amino acids. Trimming took 5 bases from V and 2 from J; bases not matched to a gene: 0. CDR1 is LNHDA and CDR2 is SQIVND in the germline V gene (reference sequence). The CDR3 sequence is CASSQGGNQPQHF. The sequenced CDR3 bases are TGTGCCAGTAGTCAGGGGGGCAATCAGCCC. The complete variable domain, with remaining parts taken from reference TRBV19 and TRBJ1-5, reads DGGITQSPKYLFRKEGQNVTLSCEQNLNHDAMYWYRQDPGQGLRLIYYSQIVNDFQKGDIAEGYSVSREKKESFPLTVTSAQKNPTAFYLCASSQGGNQPQHFGDGTRLSIL.

This clone was seen many times. The read stops 3 residues short of the end of the CDR3; the missing end is completed from the germline J gene. This chain uses TRBV7-9 with TRBJ1-6, with TRBD1 as a possible D gene (5 bases). CDR1 is SEHNR, CDR2 FQNEAQ, per germline (reference sequence). CDR3 length: 14 residues. CDR3: CASSWNQGQAPLHF. The CDR3 bases that were read are TGTGCCAGCAGCTGGAATCAGGGCCAGGCGCCC.

At least ten counts were recorded for this clone. Partial CDR3 DNA: TGCAGCGTTGAGGAGTTAGCGGGAGGGGTAGAGACC. Amino acids: CSVEELAGGVET. The CDR3 in full is CSVEELAGGVETQYF. The chain combines TRBV29-1 with TRBJ2-5, with TRBD2 matching 11 bases. The read is 3 residues too short to cover the CDR3 end, so that end is filled in from the germline J gene. Losses at the gene ends were 3 bases for V and 4 bases for J; bases not matched to a gene: 7. The CDR3 has 15 amino acids. Germline CDR1 reads SQVTM; CDR2 reads ANQGSEA.

This clone has ten or more counts. The sequence runs out 3 residues before the end of the CDR3; the remainder is reconstructed from the germline J gene. The V and J genes are TRBV5-1 and TRBJ1-1, with 8 bases that match TRBD1. This CDR3 is 14 amino acids long. Germline-derived CDR1 and CDR2 are SGHRS and YFSETQ. CDR3 DNA, as far as it was read: TGCGCCAGCAGCCCGGACAGGGTTCGTGACGGA. Protein product: CASSPDRVRDG. The whole CDR3 protein is CASSPDRVRDGAFF.

This clone was seen many times. The sequence runs out 3 residues before the end of the CDR3; the remainder is reconstructed from the germline J gene. V is TRBV6-2 or TRBV6-3 and J is TRBJ2-2; the D is unclear. The CDR3 spans 14 residues. V lost 7 bases, J lost 1 base, and 10 bases lay in between. Germline values: CDR1 MNHEY, CDR2 SVGEGT. The CDR3 loop reads CASNPQVNTGELFF. The DNA read from the CDR3 is TGTGCCAGCAACCCCCAGGTGAACACCGGGGAG.

Many counts were recorded for this clone. The sequenced fragment ends 3 residues before the CDR3 boundary, so the rest is inferred from the germline J gene. J is TRBJ2-2 and V is TRBV20-1; perhaps TRBD1 as D (5 bases). The CDR3 extends over 15 amino acids. Germline V gene lookup returns CDR1 DFQATT and CDR2 SNEGSKA (reference sequence). The CDR3 DNA, read in part, is TGCAGTGCTCCCCGACGGATCTCTGGGGCCAACGTG. This translates into CSAPRRISGANV. The whole CDR3 reads CSAPRRISGANVLFF.

At least ten counts were recorded for this clone. The read ends 3 residues early relative to the CDR3; the germline J gene fills the gap. V usage is TRBV5-1 and J usage is TRBJ1-5; the D is unclear. This CDR3 region has 13 residues. Germline CDR1 and CDR2: SGHRS and YFSETQ. Deletions cut 0 bases from V and 5 bases from J, with 6 bases between. The CDR3 is CASSLDRDQPQHF. Incomplete CDR3 DNA: TGCGCCAGCAGCTTGGATAGGGATCAGCCC.

This clone came up many times. The CDR3 end lies 3 residues beyond the end of the read and is filled in from the germline J gene. The V call is TRBV5-1, the J call TRBJ1-5; D might be TRBD1 (6 bases). Germline V gives CDR1 SGHRS, CDR2 YFSETQ. V was trimmed by 2 bases and J by 9 bases, leaving 12 bases between them. The CDR3 contains 13 residues. Partial CDR3 DNA: TGCGCCAGCAGCTTAGGAGGGGGTCGGCCC. Translated, it gives CASSLGGGRP. The whole CDR3 protein is CASSLGGGRPQHF.

This clone was seen repeatedly, ten times or more. The read finishes 3 residues shy of the CDR3 end, and the germline J gene is used to complete it. The V gene is TRBV18, the J gene TRBJ2-3, with no clear D. Trimming cost V 6 bases and J 0 bases, with 10 bases left between them. The CDR3 totals 14 residues. Germline V CDR1 and CDR2: KGHSH, LQKENI. CDR3 DNA, as far as it was read: TGTGCCAGCTCCCCCAAAGGGAGCACAGATACG. Its translation is CASSPKGSTDT. The whole CDR3 sequence reads CASSPKGSTDTQYF.

The table lists this clone with a few counts. Read sequence stops 3 residues before the CDR3 end, and the germline J gene provides the missing end. The gene calls are TRBV30 and TRBJ1-1, with TRBD1 identical over 10 bases. CDR1 GTSNPN and CDR2 SVGIG come from the germline V gene (reference sequence). This CDR3 region has 15 residues. The CDR3 loop is CAWRTGGMDTGEAFF. Partial CDR3 DNA: TGTGCCTGGAGGACAGGGGGCATGGACACCGGGGAG.

This clone was seen many times. Read sequence stops 3 residues before the CDR3 end, and the germline J gene provides the missing end. The genes are TRBV6-2 or TRBV6-3 and TRBJ2-7; D unresolved. The CDR3 runs 13 residues. V lost 5 bases to trimming and J lost 1 base, with 9 bases between them. The V gene's germline CDR1 is MNHEY and CDR2 SVGEGT. This CDR3 is CASSRQASYEQYF. The sequenced CDR3 bases are TGTGCCAGCAGTCGCCAGGCTTCCTACGAG.

Ten or more counts support this clone. The DNA ends 3 residues before the CDR3 does, and the rest of the CDR3 is filled in from the germline J gene. The J gene is TRBJ2-1, the V gene TRBV20-1; 11 bases line up with TRBD2. This CDR3 has 17 amino acids. Germline values: CDR1 DFQATT, CDR2 SNEGSKA (reference sequence). J gave up 9 bases and V 0 bases, and 13 bases lay outside the gene matches. The CDR3 DNA, read in part, is TGCAGTGCTAGAGATCGTCGCGGACTAGCGGGTTTTGGTGAG. Its translation is CSARDRRGLAGFGE. The entire CDR3 protein is CSARDRRGLAGFGEQFF.

This clone has ten or more counts. The read is 3 residues too short to cover the CDR3 end, so that end is filled in from the germline J gene. The chain joins TRBV5-4 to TRBJ2-7, with D possibly being TRBD1 (5 bases). Per germline, CDR1 SGHNT and CDR2 YYREEE (reference sequence). This CDR3 region has 15 residues. V lost 0 bases and J lost 0, with 10 bases in between. The CDR3 DNA, read in part, is TGTGCCAGCAGCTTGGCAGGGTCTAGCTCCTACGAG. Translation: CASSLAGSSSYE. The complete CDR3 protein is CASSLAGSSSYEQYF.

This clone has at least ten counts. The CDR3 end lies 3 residues beyond the end of the read and is filled in from the germline J gene. The chain employs TRBV5-5 and TRBJ2-5; maybe TRBD1 (6 bases). The CDR3 sequence is 12 residues long. V lost 5 bases and J lost 5, with 10 bases in between. From germline, CDR1 is SGHKS and CDR2 YYEKEE (reference sequence). CDR3 bases read: TGTGCCAGCAGTGGGGGCCGCGAGACC. Translation gives CASSGGRET. The full CDR3 protein is CASSGGRETQYF.